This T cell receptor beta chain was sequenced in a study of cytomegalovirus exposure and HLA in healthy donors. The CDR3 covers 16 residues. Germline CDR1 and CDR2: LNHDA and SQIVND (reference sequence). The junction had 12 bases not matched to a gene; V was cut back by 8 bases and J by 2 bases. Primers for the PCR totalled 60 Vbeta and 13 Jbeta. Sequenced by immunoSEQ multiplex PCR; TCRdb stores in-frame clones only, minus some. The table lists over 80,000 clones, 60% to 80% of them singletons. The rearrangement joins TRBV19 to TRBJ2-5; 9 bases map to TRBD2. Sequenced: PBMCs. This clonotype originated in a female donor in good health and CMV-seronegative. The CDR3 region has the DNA TGTGCCAGTGGCCTTTGGGCTAGCGGGGAACAAGAGACCCAGTACTTC. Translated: CASGLWASGEQETQYF.